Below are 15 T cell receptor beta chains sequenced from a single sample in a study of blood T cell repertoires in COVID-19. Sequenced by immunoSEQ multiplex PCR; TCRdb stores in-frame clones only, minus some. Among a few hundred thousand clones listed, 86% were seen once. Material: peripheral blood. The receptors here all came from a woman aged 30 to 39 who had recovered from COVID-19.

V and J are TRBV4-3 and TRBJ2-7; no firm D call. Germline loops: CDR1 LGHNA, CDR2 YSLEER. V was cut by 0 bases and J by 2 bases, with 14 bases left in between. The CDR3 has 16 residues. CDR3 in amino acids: CASSQDSGEAAYEQYF. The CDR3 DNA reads TGCGCCAGCAGCCAAGATAGTGGAGAGGCGGCCTACGAGCAGTACTTC.

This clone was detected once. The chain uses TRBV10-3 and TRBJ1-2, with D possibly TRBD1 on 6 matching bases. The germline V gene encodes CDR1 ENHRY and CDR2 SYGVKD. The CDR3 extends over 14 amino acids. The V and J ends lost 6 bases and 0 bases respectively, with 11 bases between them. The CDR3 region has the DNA TGTGCCATCAGGGGGGGGCAATCTAACTATGGCTACACCTTC. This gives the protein CAIRGGQSNYGYTF.

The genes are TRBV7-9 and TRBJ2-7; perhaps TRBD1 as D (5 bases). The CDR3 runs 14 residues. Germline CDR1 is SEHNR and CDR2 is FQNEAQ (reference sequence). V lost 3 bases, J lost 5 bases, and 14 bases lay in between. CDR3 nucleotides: TGTGCCAGCAGCTTTCGGGCGGCCAGGGACGAGCAGTACTTC. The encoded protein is CASSFRAARDEQYF.

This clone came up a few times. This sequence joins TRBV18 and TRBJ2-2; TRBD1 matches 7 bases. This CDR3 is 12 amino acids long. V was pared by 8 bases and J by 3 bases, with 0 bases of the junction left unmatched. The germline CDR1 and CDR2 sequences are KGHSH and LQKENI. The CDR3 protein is CASGTDTGELFF. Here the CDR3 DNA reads TGTGCCAGCGGGACAGACACCGGGGAGCTGTTTTTT.

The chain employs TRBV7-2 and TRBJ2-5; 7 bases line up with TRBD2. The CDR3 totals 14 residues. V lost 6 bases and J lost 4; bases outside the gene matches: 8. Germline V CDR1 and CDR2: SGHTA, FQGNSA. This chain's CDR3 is CASREGRGVETQYF. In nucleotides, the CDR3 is TGTGCCAGCAGAGAGGGACGGGGGGTAGAGACCCAGTACTTC.

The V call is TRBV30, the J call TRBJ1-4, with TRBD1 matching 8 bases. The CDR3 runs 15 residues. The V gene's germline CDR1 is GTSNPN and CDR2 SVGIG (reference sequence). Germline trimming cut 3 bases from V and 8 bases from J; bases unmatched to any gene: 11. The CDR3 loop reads CAWSPPRTGREKLFF. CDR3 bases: TGTGCCTGGAGCCCTCCTCGGACAGGGAGGGAAAAACTGTTTTTT.

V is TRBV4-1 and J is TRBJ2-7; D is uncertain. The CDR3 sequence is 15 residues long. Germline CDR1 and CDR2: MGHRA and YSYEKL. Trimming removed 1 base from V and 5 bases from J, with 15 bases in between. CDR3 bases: TGCGCCAGCAGCCAAGTGGTGACTTACCGCGACGAGCAGTACTTC. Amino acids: CASSQVVTYRDEQYF.

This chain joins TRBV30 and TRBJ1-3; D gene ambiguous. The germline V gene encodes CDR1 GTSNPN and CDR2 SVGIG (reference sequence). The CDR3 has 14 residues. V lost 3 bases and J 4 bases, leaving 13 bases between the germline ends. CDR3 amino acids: CAWSLGTRGNTIYF. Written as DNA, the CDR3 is TGTGCCTGGAGCTTGGGAACTAGGGGAAACACCATATATTTT.

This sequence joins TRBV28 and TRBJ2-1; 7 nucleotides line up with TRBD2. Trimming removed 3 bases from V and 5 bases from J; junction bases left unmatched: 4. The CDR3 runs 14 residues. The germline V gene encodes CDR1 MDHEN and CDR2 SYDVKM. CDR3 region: CASSFVAGDNEQFF. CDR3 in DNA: TGTGCCAGCAGTTTCGTGGCGGGGGACAATGAGCAGTTCTTC.

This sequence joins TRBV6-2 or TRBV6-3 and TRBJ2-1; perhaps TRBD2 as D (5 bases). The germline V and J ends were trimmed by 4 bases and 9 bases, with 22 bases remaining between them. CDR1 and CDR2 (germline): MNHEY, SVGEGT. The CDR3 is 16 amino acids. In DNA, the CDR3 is TGTGCCAGCAGTTCCGCCATAGCGAGACCTTACGGTGAGCAGTTCTTC. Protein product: CASSSAIARPYGEQFF.

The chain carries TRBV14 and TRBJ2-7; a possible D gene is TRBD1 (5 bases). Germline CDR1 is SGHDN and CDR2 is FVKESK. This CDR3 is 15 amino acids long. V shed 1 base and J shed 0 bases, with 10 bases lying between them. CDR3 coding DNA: TGTGCCAGCAGCCAAGCCACAGGCATCTCCTACGAGCAGTACTTC. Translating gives CASSQATGISYEQYF.

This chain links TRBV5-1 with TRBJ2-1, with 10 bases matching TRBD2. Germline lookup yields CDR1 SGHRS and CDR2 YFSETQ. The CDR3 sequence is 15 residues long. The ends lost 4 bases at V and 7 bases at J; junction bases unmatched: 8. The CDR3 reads CASSPGTSVYNEQFF. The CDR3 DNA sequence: TGCGCCAGCAGCCCCGGGACTAGCGTTTATAATGAGCAGTTCTTC.

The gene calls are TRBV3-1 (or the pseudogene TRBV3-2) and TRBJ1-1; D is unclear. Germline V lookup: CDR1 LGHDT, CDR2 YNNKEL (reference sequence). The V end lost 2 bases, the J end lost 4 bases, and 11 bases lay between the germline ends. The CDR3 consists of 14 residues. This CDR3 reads CASSQLRASTEAFF. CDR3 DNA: TGTGCCAGCAGCCAACTGCGGGCGAGCACTGAAGCTTTCTTT.

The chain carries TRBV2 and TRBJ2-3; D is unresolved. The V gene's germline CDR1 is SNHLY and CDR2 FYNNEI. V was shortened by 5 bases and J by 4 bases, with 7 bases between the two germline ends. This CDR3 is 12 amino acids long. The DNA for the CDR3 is TGTGCCAGCAGTCCACATGCAGATACGCAGTATTTT. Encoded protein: CASSPHADTQYF.

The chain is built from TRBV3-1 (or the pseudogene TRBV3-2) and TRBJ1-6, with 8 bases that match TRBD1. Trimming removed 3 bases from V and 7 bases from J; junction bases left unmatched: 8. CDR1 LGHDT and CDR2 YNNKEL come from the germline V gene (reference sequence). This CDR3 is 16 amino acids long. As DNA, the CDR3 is TGTGCCAGCAGCCATGGGGTGGACAGGGCGAATTCACCCCTCCACTTT. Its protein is CASSHGVDRANSPLHF.